The source of this TCR beta chain is a study of early stage breast cancer tumors. V lost 4 bases and J 4 bases, leaving 19 bases between the germline ends. CDR3 size: 16 residues. Germline CDR1 MNHEY, CDR2 SMNVEV (reference sequence). The protocol was immunoSEQ multiplex PCR, while the TCRdb copy is restricted to in-frame clones and leaves out a portion. The table has 35,000 to 45,000 clones, around 68% seen once. In this sample, this clone turned up once. This TCR was recovered from a person in their 60s with breast cancer. Input material: blood. V usage is TRBV27 and J usage is TRBJ1-2; a weak D match, TRBD1 (6 bases). The CDR3 DNA is TGTGCCAGCAGTTCCCAAGGTGGGGGGCGAATCTATGGCTACACCTTC. Translated, it gives CASSSQGGGRIYGYTF.